The next 31 T cell receptor beta chains were all read from a single sample in a study of graft-versus-host responses after intestinal transplantation. Antigen specificity for these receptors is unknown. The table came from immunoSEQ multiplex PCR; TCRdb's copy has only in-frame clones and leaves some out. Of tens of thousands of clones in the sample, roughly nine tenths are singletons; the top ten hold approximately 0.34%. The input for sequencing was unstimulated CD4+ T cells sorted from spleen or lymph node cells, taken before intestinal transplant. The receptors shown here come from a human donor who received an intestinal transplant.

This chain links TRBV25-1 with TRBJ2-2; TRBD1 is a possible D gene (5 bases). The CDR3 loop spans 14 amino acids. Germline-derived CDR1 and CDR2 are MGHDK and SYGVNS. V lost 4 bases and J 6 bases, leaving 12 bases between the germline ends. The DNA for the CDR3 is TGTGCCAGCAGTGGGGCTATGGGGCCCGGGGAGCTGTTTTTT. It is translated as CASSGAMGPGELFF.

CDR3 in DNA: TGTGCCAGCAGCCGGGCCCCCGGGGGGGGCTATGGCTACACCTTC. The encoded protein is CASSRAPGGGYGYTF. This rearrangement joins TRBV7-9 to TRBJ1-2; tentatively, D is TRBD1 (5 bases). Germline CDR1 is SEHNR and CDR2 is FQNEAQ (reference sequence). The CDR3 runs to 15 residues. V dropped 5 bases and J dropped 4 bases, with 17 bases sitting between them.

The J gene is TRBJ1-1, the V gene TRBV28; D is unresolved. This CDR3 has 15 amino acids. V was trimmed by 3 bases and J by 4 bases, leaving 15 bases between them. Germline V gene lookup returns CDR1 MDHEN and CDR2 SYDVKM. CDR3 coding DNA: TGTGCCAGCAGTTTCCTGAGACCGCGGAGCACTGAAGCTTTCTTT. It codes for CASSFLRPRSTEAFF.

The genes are TRBV27 and TRBJ2-1, with 12 bases that match TRBD2. V lost 5 bases, J lost 2 bases, and 1 base stayed unmatched. The CDR3 loop spans 15 amino acids. CDR1 MNHEY and CDR2 SMNVEV come from the germline V gene (reference sequence). The DNA for the CDR3 is TGTGCCAGCAGTCGGACTAGCGGGACCTACAATGAGCAGTTCTTC. Its protein product is CASSRTSGTYNEQFF.

The chain employs TRBV27 and TRBJ2-5, with a weak D call TRBD1 (6 bases). The CDR3 is 15 residues long. V was cut by 2 bases and J by 4 bases, with 14 bases left in between. Germline V lookup: CDR1 MNHEY, CDR2 SMNVEV (reference sequence). The CDR3 reads CASSLGGGSGETQYF. In DNA form, the CDR3 reads TGTGCCAGCAGTTTAGGGGGCGGGTCGGGAGAGACCCAGTACTTC.

This clone was found a few times. The rearrangement joins TRBV21-1 to TRBJ2-7; the DNA was not used to check the table's D call, TRBD2. TRBV21-1 represents a pseudogene. The length of the CDR3 is 16 residues. The CDR3 DNA reads TGTGCCAGCAGCGGGCGCGGGTCACCCATGGCGAGGGAGCAGTACTTC. Amino acid sequence: CASSGRGSPMAREQYF.

A single count supports this clone. The rearrangement uses TRBV5-1 and TRBJ1-1; D is unresolved. V lost 2 bases, J lost 1 base, and 9 bases lay in between. Looked up from germline, CDR1 is SGHRS and CDR2 is YFSETQ. The CDR3 contains 14 residues. CDR3 bases: TGCGCCAGCAGCTTCGGGAAGGCGAACACTGAAGCTTTCTTT. This encodes CASSFGKANTEAFF.

The CDR3 protein is CSVSTWDRGRGGYTF. CDR3 sequence (DNA): TGCAGCGTCAGTACCTGGGACAGGGGGCGCGGTGGCTACACCTTC. This chain joins TRBV29-1 and TRBJ1-2; 12 bases are shared with TRBD1. CDR1 is SQVTM and CDR2 is ANQGSEA in the germline V gene. This CDR3 contains 15 residues. Trimming at V came to 6 bases and at J to 7 bases, leaving 12 bases not matched to a gene.

The chain links TRBV28 to TRBJ2-3; 7 bases fit TRBD2. The CDR3 covers 15 residues. Per the germline V gene, CDR1 is MDHEN and CDR2 is SYDVKM. The trim removed 4 bases at V and 0 bases at J, leaving 4 bases unmatched. The CDR3 loop is CASSWSSGSTDTQYF. CDR3 nucleotide sequence: TGTGCCAGCAGTTGGAGTAGCGGGAGCACAGATACGCAGTATTTT. Full variable domain (missing parts from reference TRBV28 and TRBJ2-3): DVKVTQSSRYLVKRTGEKVFLECVQDMDHENMFWYRQDPGLGLRLIYFSYDVKMKEKGDIPEGYSVSREKKERFSLILESASTNQTSMYLCASSWSSGSTDTQYFGPGTRLTVL.

V usage is TRBV18 and J usage is TRBJ2-7, with 7 bases identical to TRBD2. The CDR3 loop spans 14 amino acids. Per the germline V gene, CDR1 is KGHSH and CDR2 is LQKENI. Germline trimming cut 4 bases from V and 7 bases from J; bases unmatched to any gene: 10. The CDR3 DNA reads TGTGCCAGCTCACTTAGGGAGGGGCCCCGAGAGCAGTACTTC. This translates into CASSLREGPREQYF.

This chain links TRBV28 with TRBJ1-1; D call uncertain. The germline V and J ends were trimmed by 8 bases and 11 bases, with 18 bases remaining between them. Germline CDR1 is MDHEN and CDR2 is SYDVKM. The CDR3 is 12 residues long. The DNA of the CDR3 is TGTGCCAGCGTTGGGCCCTCAGGTGGGGCTTTCTTT. It encodes CASVGPSGGAFF.

The rearrangement links TRBV6-1 to TRBJ2-5; possibly TRBD1 for D (5 bases). Germline CDR1 is MNHNS and CDR2 is SASEGT. CDR3 length: 11 residues. V was pared by 6 bases and J by 3 bases, with 5 bases between. CDR3 bases: TGTGCCAGCAGAGGGGAAGAGACCCAGTACTTC. It is translated as CASRGEETQYF.

The table lists this clone with a count of one. The rearrangement links TRBV18 to TRBJ1-1; D gene uncertain. The germline V and J ends were trimmed by 2 bases and 0 bases, with 7 bases remaining between them. The CDR3 has 14 residues. Germline CDR1 is KGHSH and CDR2 is LQKENI. CDR3 sequence: CASSPGGVNTEAFF. CDR3 DNA: TGTGCCAGCTCACCAGGCGGAGTGAACACTGAAGCTTTCTTT.

This rearrangement joins TRBV14 to TRBJ2-7, with D uncertain. In germline, CDR1 is SGHDN, CDR2 FVKESK. The CDR3 covers 14 residues. V lost 1 base and J 3 bases, leaving 10 bases between the germline ends. CDR3: CASSQVFLRYEQYF. The CDR3, as DNA: TGTGCCAGCAGCCAAGTTTTTCTTCGCTACGAGCAGTACTTC.

The CDR3 region is CASSPLSWNQPQHF. DNA of the CDR3: TGTGCCAGCAGCCCCCTAAGTTGGAATCAGCCCCAGCATTTT. The chain uses TRBV6-1 and TRBJ1-5; no firm D call. Germline values: CDR1 MNHNS, CDR2 SASEGT. V lost 6 bases to trimming and J lost 4 bases, with 13 bases between them. The CDR3 runs 14 residues.

This clone was seen only once. V is TRBV6-6 and J is TRBJ2-7; the match to TRBD2 covers 9 bases. Germline assignment: CDR1 MNHNY and CDR2 SVGAGI (reference sequence). With V trimmed by 1 base and J by 1 base, 5 bases remained unmatched. The CDR3 spans 16 residues. The DNA of the CDR3 is TGTGCCAGCAGTTACTTGGGTAGCGGGAGATCCTACGAGCAGTACTTC. Its protein product is CASSYLGSGRSYEQYF.

J is TRBJ2-7 and V is TRBV6-1; maybe TRBD1 (7 bases). The germline V gene encodes CDR1 MNHNS and CDR2 SASEGT. This CDR3 is built from 15 residues. V lost 8 bases and J 6 bases, leaving 23 bases between the germline ends. CDR3 DNA sequence: TGTGCCAGCCTCCGTGTGGGTTTGCAGGGGGGCGAGCAGTACTTC. Residues: CASLRVGLQGGEQYF.

This chain's CDR3 is CASSVGPGTSADTQYF. CDR3 in DNA: TGTGCCAGCAGCGTAGGGCCCGGGACTAGTGCAGATACGCAGTATTTT. The gene calls are TRBV9 and TRBJ2-3; 8 bases are shared with TRBD2. Trimming removed 0 bases from V and 4 bases from J; junction bases left unmatched: 7. Germline CDR1 is SGDLS and CDR2 is YYNGEE. This CDR3 comprises 16 residues. Supplemented by reference TRBV9 and TRBJ2-3, the full variable domain reads DSGVTQTPKHLITATGQRVTLRCSPRSGDLSVYWYQQSLDQGLQFLIQYYNGEERAKGNILERFSAQQFPDLHSELNLSSLELGDSALYFCASSVGPGTSADTQYFGPGTRLTVL.

The chain employs TRBV7-3 and TRBJ1-5; D is unresolved. Germline CDR1 and CDR2: SGHTA and FQGTGA. V lost 5 bases and J lost 6, with 11 bases in between. There are 13 residues in the CDR3. DNA for the CDR3: TGTGCCAGCAGCATCAGTCCTGGTCAGCCCCAGCATTTT. It codes for CASSISPGQPQHF.

The chain combines TRBV19 with TRBJ2-4, with 7 bases fitting TRBD1. Looked up from germline, CDR1 is LNHDA and CDR2 is SQIVND (reference sequence). V lost 3 bases and J lost 6; bases outside the gene matches: 5. CDR3 size: 14 residues. CDR3 sequence reads: CASSIPGTANIQYF. CDR3 DNA: TGTGCCAGTAGTATTCCCGGGACAGCAAACATTCAGTACTTC.

The chain combines TRBV7-8 with TRBJ2-7; 9 nucleotides agree with TRBD1. There are 13 residues in the CDR3. Germline V lookup: CDR1 SGHVS, CDR2 FQNEAQ. V shed 3 bases and J 3 bases; nucleotides not matched to a gene: 0. CDR3 coding DNA: TGTGCCAGCAGCTTGACAGGGGGCTACGAGCAGTACTTC. Encoded protein: CASSLTGGYEQYF.

The V call is TRBV28, the J call TRBJ2-7, with TRBD1 matching over 10 bases. Trimming removed 6 bases from V and 3 bases from J; junction bases left unmatched: 17. Looked up from germline, CDR1 is MDHEN and CDR2 is SYDVKM. The CDR3 extends over 18 amino acids. The CDR3 loop reads CASSPGTGAIGTFYEQYF. The CDR3 DNA is TGTGCCAGCAGCCCTGGGACAGGGGCCATAGGGACTTTCTACGAGCAGTACTTC.

J is TRBJ2-4 and V is TRBV7-2; the D gene is possibly TRBD1 (5 bases). V lost 1 base to trimming and J lost 1 base, with 5 bases between them. CDR1 SGHTA and CDR2 FQGNSA come from the germline V gene. This CDR3 contains 14 residues. CDR3 nucleotide sequence: TGTGCCAGCAGCTTAGGACAGGCCAAAAACATTCAGTACTTC. Its protein product is CASSLGQAKNIQYF.

This rearrangement joins TRBV30 to TRBJ1-3; D remains ambiguous. Per the germline V gene, CDR1 is GTSNPN and CDR2 is SVGIG (reference sequence). The germline V and J ends were trimmed by 0 bases and 0 bases, with 9 bases remaining between them. CDR3 length equals 15 residues. CDR3 protein: CAWSVSIGSGNTIYF. In nucleotides, the CDR3 is TGTGCCTGGAGTGTTAGCATCGGCTCTGGAAACACCATATATTTT.

V and J are TRBV28 and TRBJ2-7, with TRBD2 matching over 16 bases. Per the germline V gene, CDR1 is MDHEN and CDR2 is SYDVKM. J lost 6 bases, V lost 5 bases, and 22 bases had no gene match. The CDR3 length is 21 residues. CDR3 residues: CASSPRLPGTSGRAYGIEQYF. The CDR3 bases are TGTGCCAGCAGTCCTCGCCTACCCGGGACTAGCGGGAGGGCGTATGGTATCGAGCAGTACTTC.

In this sample, this clone turned up once. The CDR3 loop reads CASSLSIGTEAFF. The CDR3 DNA sequence: TGTGCCAGCAGTTTATCAATCGGGACTGAAGCTTTCTTT. The chain combines TRBV27 with TRBJ1-1; no reliable D call. The CDR3 has 13 residues. In germline, CDR1 is MNHEY, CDR2 SMNVEV (reference sequence). Deletions cut 0 bases from V and 5 bases from J, with 7 bases between.

The chain combines TRBV30 with TRBJ1-5; possible D gene TRBD1, 6 bases. Trimming took off 0 bases at V and 0 bases at J, with 15 bases between the two ends. The CDR3 extends over 17 amino acids. Germline loops: CDR1 GTSNPN, CDR2 SVGIG (reference sequence). The CDR3 protein is CAWSVGRGKYSNQPQHF. The DNA for the CDR3 is TGTGCCTGGAGTGTAGGCAGGGGAAAGTATAGCAATCAGCCCCAGCATTTT.

This CDR3 is CASRPEAGNYGYTF. CDR3 sequence (DNA): TGCGCCAGCCGACCTGAGGCAGGGAACTATGGCTACACCTTC. The chain joins TRBV10-2 to TRBJ1-2; the D gene is possibly TRBD1 (5 bases). The germline V gene encodes CDR1 WSHSY and CDR2 SAAADI. The CDR3 contains 14 residues. Trimming left V 8 bases short and J 2 bases short, with 15 bases between.

The J gene is TRBJ1-1, the V gene TRBV28, with D tentatively TRBD1 (5 bases). Germline CDR1 and CDR2: MDHEN and SYDVKM. The CDR3 loop spans 13 amino acids. Trimming stripped 4 bases from V and 5 bases from J, with 11 bases between. Here the CDR3 DNA reads TGTGCCAGCAGTTCCGGCCAGGGTACTGAAGCTTTCTTT. Protein: CASSSGQGTEAFF. Full variable domain (missing parts from reference TRBV28 and TRBJ1-1): DVKVTQSSRYLVKRTGEKVFLECVQDMDHENMFWYRQDPGLGLRLIYFSYDVKMKEKGDIPEGYSVSREKKERFSLILESASTNQTSMYLCASSSGQGTEAFFGQGTRLTVV.

The V gene is TRBV5-5, the J gene TRBJ2-5; D is unresolved. CDR1 is SGHKS and CDR2 is YYEKEE in the germline V gene (reference sequence). The CDR3 loop spans 15 amino acids. V lost 4 bases and J lost 1, with 14 bases in between. The CDR3 protein is CASSPSGGRQETQYF. The CDR3 DNA reads as TGTGCCAGCAGCCCGTCTGGCGGCCGCCAAGAGACCCAGTACTTC.

A few counts support this clone. V is TRBV30 and J is TRBJ1-4; 7 nucleotides match TRBD1. After removal of 6 bases from V and 3 bases from J, the junction contained 4 bases not matched to a gene. CDR3 length: 13 residues. The germline gives CDR1 GTSNPN, CDR2 SVGIG (reference sequence). CDR3 nucleotide sequence: TGTGCCTGTAAGGGACAGCCTAATGAAAAACTGTTTTTT. This sequence encodes CACKGQPNEKLFF.